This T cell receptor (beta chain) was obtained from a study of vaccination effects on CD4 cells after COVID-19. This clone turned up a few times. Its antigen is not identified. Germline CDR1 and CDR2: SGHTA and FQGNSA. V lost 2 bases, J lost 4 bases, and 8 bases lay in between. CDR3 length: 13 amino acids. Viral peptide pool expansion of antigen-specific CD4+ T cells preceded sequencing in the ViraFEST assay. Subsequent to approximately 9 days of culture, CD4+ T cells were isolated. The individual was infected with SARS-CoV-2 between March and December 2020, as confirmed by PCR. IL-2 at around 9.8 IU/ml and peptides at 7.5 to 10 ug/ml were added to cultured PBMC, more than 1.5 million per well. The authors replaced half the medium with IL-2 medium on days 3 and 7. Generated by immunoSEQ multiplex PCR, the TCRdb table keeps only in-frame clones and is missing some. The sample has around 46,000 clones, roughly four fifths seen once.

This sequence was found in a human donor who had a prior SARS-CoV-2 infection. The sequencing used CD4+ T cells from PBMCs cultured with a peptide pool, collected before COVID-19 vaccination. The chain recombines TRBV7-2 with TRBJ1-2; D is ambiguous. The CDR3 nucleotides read TGTGCCAGCAGCTTATCCGTGAGCTATGGCTACACCTTC. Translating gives CASSLSVSYGYTF.